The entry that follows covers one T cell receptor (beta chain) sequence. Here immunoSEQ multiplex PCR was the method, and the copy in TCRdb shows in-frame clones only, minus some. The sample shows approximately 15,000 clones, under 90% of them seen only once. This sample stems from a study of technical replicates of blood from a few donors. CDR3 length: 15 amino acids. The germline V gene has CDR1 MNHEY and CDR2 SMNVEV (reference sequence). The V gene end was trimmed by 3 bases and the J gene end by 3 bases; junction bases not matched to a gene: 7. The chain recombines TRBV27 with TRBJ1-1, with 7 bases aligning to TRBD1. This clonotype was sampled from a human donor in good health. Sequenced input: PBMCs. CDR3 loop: CASSFGQAIYTEAFF. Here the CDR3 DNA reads TGTGCCAGCAGTTTTGGACAGGCGATATACACTGAAGCTTTCTTT.